This T cell receptor beta chain was sequenced in a study of shared T cell receptors in the human thymus. Concerning this clone: Other DNA sequences in the sample encode the same CDR3.

Sequencing was performed with immunoSEQ multiplex PCR; in TCRdb, only in-frame clones are kept and a portion is missing. Counted here are roughly 710,000 clones, approximately 85% occurring once; the ten biggest clones make up over 0.008%. The CDR3 extends over 15 amino acids. Germline lookup yields CDR1 MNHEY and CDR2 SVGAGI. V lost 0 bases and J lost 3; bases outside the gene matches: 0. This same sample was also taken into another study, of human thymus T cells.

The clonotype originates from a girl under three years old with a congenital heart defect. Sequencing input: thymocytes. This chain connects TRBV6-5 to TRBJ2-3, with 10 positions matching TRBD1. CDR3 bases: TGTGCCAGCAGTTACTCGGGACAGGGGACAGATACGCAGTATTTT. Amino acid sequence: CASSYSGQGTDTQYF.